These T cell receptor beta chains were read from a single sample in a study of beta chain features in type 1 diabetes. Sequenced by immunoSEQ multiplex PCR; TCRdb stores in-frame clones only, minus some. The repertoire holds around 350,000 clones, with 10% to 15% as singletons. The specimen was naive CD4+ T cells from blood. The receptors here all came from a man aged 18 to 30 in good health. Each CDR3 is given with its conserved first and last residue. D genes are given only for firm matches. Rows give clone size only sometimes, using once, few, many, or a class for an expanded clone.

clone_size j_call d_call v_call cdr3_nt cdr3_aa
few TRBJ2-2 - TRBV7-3 TGTGCCAGCAGCTTAAATCAGGTGGCCGGGGAGCTGTTTTTT CASSLNQVAGELFF
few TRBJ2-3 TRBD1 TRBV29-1 TGCAGCGTTATACCGGGACAGGGGGTATTAGATACGCAGTATTTT CSVIPGQGVLDTQYF
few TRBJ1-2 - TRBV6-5 TGTGCCAGCAAACAGGGCGGCGGCTACACCTTC CASKQGGGYTF
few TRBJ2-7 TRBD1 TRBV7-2 TGTGCCAGCAGCTCTATCGGACAGGGGTGGTTCGAGCAGTACTTC CASSSIGQGWFEQYF
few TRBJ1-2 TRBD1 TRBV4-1 TGCGCCAGCAGCCAACTACAGGGGAACTATGGCTACACCTTC CASSQLQGNYGYTF
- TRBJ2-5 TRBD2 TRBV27 TGTGCCAGCAGTCCATGGGTAGCGGGACCACAAAAGACCCAGTACTTC CASSPWVAGPQKTQYF
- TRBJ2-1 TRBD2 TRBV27 TGTGCCAGCAGTACTTTGATGCGGGAGGGCTACAATGAGCAGTTCTTC CASSTLMREGYNEQFF
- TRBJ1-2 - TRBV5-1 TGCGCCAGCAGCTTGGACAGGGTAAACTATGGCTACACCTTC CASSLDRVNYGYTF
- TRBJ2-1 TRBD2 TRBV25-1 TGTGCCAGCAGTTTCACTTCAGGTCGACTAGCGGGAAATGAGCAGTTCTTC CASSFTSGRLAGNEQFF
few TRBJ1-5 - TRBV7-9 TGTGCCAGCAGCTTAGGGGCCCGTCAGCCCCAGCATTTT CASSLGARQPQHF
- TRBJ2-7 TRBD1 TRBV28 TGTGCCAGCAGTCCCAAATATCCGTGGGGACAGGGAAAGTACTTC CASSPKYPWGQGKYF
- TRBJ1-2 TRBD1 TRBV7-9 TGTGCCAGCAGCCCCTACAGGGGGAAGGGCTATGGCTACACCTTC CASSPYRGKGYGYTF
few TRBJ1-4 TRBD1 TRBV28 TGTGCCAGCAGTTCCCCGGGACAGGGGAGAAATGAAAAACTGTTTTTT CASSSPGQGRNEKLFF
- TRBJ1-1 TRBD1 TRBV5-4 TGTGCCAGCAGTCCAGGACAGGGATACACTGAAGCTTTCTTT CASSPGQGYTEAFF
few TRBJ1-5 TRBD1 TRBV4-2 TGTGCCAGCAGCCTCGGACAGGGGAGGGATCAGCCCCAGCATTTT CASSLGQGRDQPQHF
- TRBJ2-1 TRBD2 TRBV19 TGTGCCAGTAGTCGACTAGCGGCCTCCTACAATGAGCAGTTCTTC CASSRLAASYNEQFF
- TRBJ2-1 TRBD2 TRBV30 TGTGCCTGGATGTCGTTAGAGCGGGGGTCCACCTACAATGAGCAGTTCTTC CAWMSLERGSTYNEQFF
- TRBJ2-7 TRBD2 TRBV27 TGTGCCAGCAGTTTGTTCGGCGGTAGCGGGAACTCCTACGAGCAGTACTTC CASSLFGGSGNSYEQYF
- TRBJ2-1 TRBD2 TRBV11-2 TGTGCCAGCAGCCGCACCACTAGCGGTTCCTACAATGAGCAGTTCTTC CASSRTTSGSYNEQFF
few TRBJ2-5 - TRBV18 TGTGCCAGCTCAATAGGGGTTTTAGAGACCCAGTACTTC CASSIGVLETQYF
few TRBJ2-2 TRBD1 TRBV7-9 TGTGCCAGCAGCTTGTGGGACAGCAACACCGGGGAGCTGTTTTTT CASSLWDSNTGELFF
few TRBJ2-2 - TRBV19 TGTGCCAGTAGTATCGGGGGAAGGACCGGGGAGCTGTTTTTT CASSIGGRTGELFF